This T cell receptor beta chain was identified during a study of shared clonotypes between healthy human individuals. Findings and limits, study-wide: Among donors, clonotype sharing was expected to be affected by sequencing depth. For naive CD4 cells, 5% to 6.5% of clonotypes were shared across four donors.

Deep level was the assay's run setting. Generated by immunoSEQ multiplex PCR, the TCRdb table keeps only in-frame clones and is missing some. The data show 550,000 to 600,000 clones, 98% seen once. Details on this clone: Its antigen is still unknown.

CD8 cells classed as naive were CD45RO-negative and positively selected for CCR7, excluding terminally differentiated effector memory CD45RA+ cells. The CDR3 has 15 amino acids. Germline CDR1 and CDR2: MNHEY and SVGAGI. Losses at the gene ends were 2 bases for V and 3 bases for J; bases not matched to a gene: 5. Sequenced sample: naive CD8+ T cells sorted from blood. The sequence derives from a man under 40 in good health. This chain joins TRBV6-5 and TRBJ2-7; TRBD2 aligns across 9 bases. CDR3 nucleotide sequence: TGTGCCAGCAGTTACAGCCTAGCGGGGTACTACGAGCAGTACTTC. It translates to CASSYSLAGYYEQYF.